The 28 T cell receptor beta chains below were found in one sample sequenced in a study of blood T cells in healthy people across ages. Primers used in a second PCR of roughly 6 to 11 cycles were a sample-barcoded 5' primer and a J-beta primer mix. TCRdb reprocessed the 5' RACE reads with MiXCR, giving one entry per CDR3 protein. The data hold around 990,000 distinct CDR3 sequences, with 35% to 40% observed a single time. Sequencing was performed on blood. Receptors were obtained from a man younger than 35 in good health.

The chain couples TRBV20-1 to TRBJ2-1, with D unresolved. The germline gives CDR1 DFQATT, CDR2 SNEGSKA (reference sequence). The CDR3 contains 15 residues. Trimming shortened V by 6 bases and J by 0 bases, and 15 bases separated the two germline ends. In DNA form, the CDR3 reads TGCAGTGCCCCTCCCGTGGGGAACTCCTACAATGAGCAGTTCTTC. Its protein product is CSAPPVGNSYNEQFF.

The sample holds a few counts of this clonotype. This chain links TRBV20-1 with TRBJ2-1; 7 positions match TRBD1. The CDR3 sequence is 15 residues long. Germline assignment: CDR1 DFQATT and CDR2 SNEGSKA (reference sequence). V lost 5 bases to trimming and J lost 2 bases; unmatched junction nucleotides: 9. The CDR3 DNA reads as TGCAGTGCTCCCAACCTGGGACAGCCCTACAATGAGCAGTTCTTC. Translating it yields CSAPNLGQPYNEQFF.

The chain carries TRBV5-1 and TRBJ2-3; 9 nucleotides match TRBD2. Germline CDR1 SGHRS, CDR2 YFSETQ. V gave up 0 bases and J gave up 5 bases; unmatched junction bases: 4. This CDR3 has 15 residues. The CDR3 loop is CASSLGLAAGDTQYF. The CDR3 DNA reads as TGCGCCAGCAGCTTGGGACTAGCGGCGGGAGATACGCAGTATTTT.

This chain links TRBV20-1 with TRBJ2-3; D is unclear. Germline V lookup: CDR1 DFQATT, CDR2 SNEGSKA (reference sequence). The CDR3 loop spans 10 amino acids. Trimming took off 0 bases at V and 6 bases at J, with 1 base between the two ends. CDR3 sequence: CSAREDTQYF. CDR3 nucleotide sequence: TGCAGTGCTAGAGAGGATACGCAGTATTTT.

A few counts support this clonotype. The rearrangement links TRBV4-1 to TRBJ2-1; D possibly corresponds to TRBD1 (5 bases). Trimming left V 4 bases short and J 9 bases short, with 19 bases between. Germline assignment: CDR1 MGHRA and CDR2 YSYEKL. This CDR3 contains 15 residues. In DNA form, the CDR3 reads TGCGCCAGCAGCCCCCAGGGCAGGGTCCCCATTGAGCAGTTCTTC. This encodes CASSPQGRVPIEQFF.

The table lists this clonotype with a few counts. V gene TRBV20-1 combines with J gene TRBJ2-1; possible D gene TRBD2, 7 bases. This CDR3 is built from 16 residues. Germline assignment: CDR1 DFQATT and CDR2 SNEGSKA (reference sequence). Trimming removed 6 bases from V and 5 bases from J, with 23 bases in between. The CDR3 sequence: CSATPPLSRGHNEQFF. CDR3 bases: TGCAGTGCCACTCCCCCTCTATCGCGGGGGCACAATGAGCAGTTCTTC.

The chain recombines TRBV5-1 with TRBJ1-6; D unresolved. V gave up 3 bases and J gave up 8 bases, with 27 bases separating them. Germline values: CDR1 SGHRS, CDR2 YFSETQ. CDR3 length equals 19 residues. The CDR3 DNA sequence: TGCGCCAGCAGCTCAAATGCCGAAATCAGCTCAACGAGGTATTCACCCCTCCACTTT. Residues: CASSSNAEISSTRYSPLHF.

This clonotype was recorded at least ten times. The chain joins TRBV29-1 to TRBJ2-1; 7 nucleotides match TRBD2. The germline gives CDR1 SQVTM, CDR2 ANQGSEA. J was trimmed by 1 base and V by 3 bases; bases with no gene match: 0. This CDR3 has 13 residues. CDR3 nucleotides: TGCAGCGTTGACGGGGGGTCCTACAATGAGCAGTTCTTC. As protein: CSVDGGSYNEQFF.

This clonotype was counted between two and nine times. The V gene is TRBV14, the J gene TRBJ1-4, with D hard to call. Deletions cut 0 bases from V and 7 bases from J, with 9 bases between. This CDR3 has 14 residues. Germline values: CDR1 SGHDN, CDR2 FVKESK. The CDR3 spells CASSQEALGEKLFF. In DNA form, the CDR3 reads TGTGCCAGCAGCCAAGAAGCGTTAGGTGAAAAACTGTTTTTT.

This clonotype was counted a few times. The V and J genes are TRBV12-3 or TRBV12-4 and TRBJ1-2; D is undetermined. Trimming took 5 bases from V and 6 from J, leaving 13 bases between them. This CDR3 spans 13 amino acids. In nucleotides, the CDR3 is TGTGCCAGCAGTCTCGCGGAATTTGATGGCTACACCTTC. Translating it yields CASSLAEFDGYTF.

This rearrangement joins TRBV5-6 to TRBJ1-2, with D uncertain. The CDR3 runs 13 residues. Germline V gene data show CDR1 as SGHDT and CDR2 as YYEEEE. The V and J ends lost 4 bases and 3 bases respectively, with 10 bases between them. CDR3 sequence (DNA): TGTGCCAGCAGCCGAAGACCCGACTATGGCTACACCTTC. Residues: CASSRRPDYGYTF.

This clonotype was seen a few times. The V gene is TRBV20-1, the J gene TRBJ2-7, with D possibly matching TRBD2 (6 bases). V dropped 0 bases and J dropped 1 base, with 10 bases sitting between them. This CDR3 is built from 14 residues. CDR1 DFQATT and CDR2 SNEGSKA come from the germline V gene (reference sequence). CDR3 sequence reads: CSARDPGTSYEQYF. Written as DNA, the CDR3 is TGCAGTGCTAGAGATCCCGGGACTTCCTACGAGCAGTACTTC.

This clonotype has only a few counts. The J gene is TRBJ1-1, the V gene TRBV25-1, with D possibly TRBD1 on 6 matching bases. Germline V gene data show CDR1 as MGHDK and CDR2 as SYGVNS. The CDR3 length is 13 residues. V gave up 3 bases and J gave up 10 bases, with 15 bases separating them. For the CDR3, the DNA is TGTGCCAGCAGTGAGGGGGGGCGGGGGGCAGCTTTCTTT. It specifies CASSEGGRGAAFF.

The rearrangement joins TRBV5-1 to TRBJ1-1, with no clear D. V lost 1 base to trimming and J lost 3 bases, with 10 bases between them. Germline CDR1 and CDR2: SGHRS and YFSETQ. The CDR3 is 14 residues long. CDR3 DNA: TGCGCCAGCAGCTTGAAGGGTTGGGACACTGAAGCTTTCTTT. It yields the protein CASSLKGWDTEAFF. Using reference TRBV5-1 and TRBJ1-1 for the parts outside the CDR3, the full variable domain is KAGVTQTPRYLIKTRGQQVTLSCSPISGHRSVSWYQQTPGQGLQFLFEYFSETQRNKGNFPGRFSGRQFSNSRSEMNVSTLELGDSALYLCASSLKGWDTEAFFGQGTRLTVV.

The CDR3 DNA is TGTGCCAGCAGTTTAGGGACTAGGGCCTACAATGAGCAGTTCTTC. This sequence encodes CASSLGTRAYNEQFF. J is TRBJ2-1 and V is TRBV12-3 or TRBV12-4, with 7 positions matching TRBD2. Unmatched junction bases numbered 2, after V lost 1 base and J lost 2 bases. The CDR3 is made up of 15 amino acids.

Of note for this clonotype: A much larger clonotype is one base distant, so this may be a read error. This chain links TRBV3-1 with TRBJ1-1; 9 nucleotides line up with TRBD1. Germline CDR1 is LGHDT and CDR2 is YNNKEL (reference sequence). CDR3 length equals 15 residues. The DNA of the CDR3 is TGTGCCAGCAGCCGGGGGGACAGGGTCTACACTGAAACTTTCTTT. As protein: CASSRGDRVYTETFF.

This clonotype was counted only a few times. The chain links TRBV20-1 to TRBJ2-1, with 11 nucleotides matching TRBD2. CDR3 size: 16 residues. The germline V gene encodes CDR1 DFQATT and CDR2 SNEGSKA (reference sequence). With 0 bases clipped from V and 6 bases from J, the junction kept 7 bases outside the gene matches. The CDR3 loop reads CSARDRTSGGRNEQFF. The CDR3 bases are TGCAGTGCTAGAGATCGAACTAGCGGGGGACGCAATGAGCAGTTCTTC.

The V gene is TRBV7-2, the J gene TRBJ2-1, with a possible D match to TRBD1 (6 bases). Germline V lookup: CDR1 SGHTA, CDR2 FQGNSA. CDR3 length equals 13 residues. Trimming pared 4 bases from V and 15 bases from J, leaving 19 bases between. Here the CDR3 DNA reads TGTGCCAGCAGCTCCAGAGACAGGAAGGGATCGTTCTTC. The encoded protein is CASSSRDRKGSFF.

Remarks on this clonotype: The junction differs from germline at one of its ends, possibly a read error. The rearrangement joins TRBV4-3 to TRBJ2-1, with TRBD2 identical over 11 bases. Germline values: CDR1 LGHNA, CDR2 YSLEER. The CDR3 totals 17 residues. CDR3 nucleotides: TGCGCCAGCGGCCAAGATATAACTAGCGGGGGATCCGATGAGCAGTTCTTC. It specifies CASGQDITSGGSDEQFF.

The rearrangement uses TRBV28 and TRBJ2-1; no clear D gene. The CDR3 sequence is 12 residues long. CDR1 is MDHEN, CDR2 SYDVKM, per germline. V was clipped by 5 bases and J by 12 bases, with 14 bases between them. The CDR3 sequence: CASSEWRYGQFF. Here the CDR3 DNA reads TGTGCCAGCAGTGAGTGGCGGTATGGGCAGTTCTTC.

The sample holds one count of this clonotype. Given a much more abundant clone one base away, this may be a read error. V is TRBV28 and J is TRBJ2-5; D is perhaps TRBD1 (5 bases). This CDR3 is built from 16 residues. Germline V lookup: CDR1 MDHEN, CDR2 SYDVKM. CDR3 in DNA: TGTGCCAACAGTCAAATAACAGGAACGCCACAAGAGACCCAGTACTTC. This gives the protein CANSQITGTPQETQYF.

The V call is TRBV12-3 or TRBV12-4, the J call TRBJ1-1, with D perhaps TRBD1 (5 bases). This CDR3 spans 15 amino acids. Between the trimmed V and J ends, which lost 2 bases and 4 bases, there was a span of 14 bases. DNA of the CDR3: TGTGCCAGCAGTTTACCCAGGGATTTCGGCACTGAAGCTTTCTTT. Translated, it gives CASSLPRDFGTEAFF.

This clonotype was observed a few times. The V gene is TRBV20-1, the J gene TRBJ1-1; 7 nucleotides match TRBD1. This CDR3 region has 13 residues. The V segment lost 4 bases and the J segment 3 bases; nucleotides outside the gene matches: 5. CDR1 and CDR2 (germline): DFQATT, SNEGSKA (reference sequence). The DNA of the CDR3 is TGCAGTGCTACCAGGGGGGTGGACACTGAAGCTTTCTTT. Translating gives CSATRGVDTEAFF.

The V gene is TRBV3-1, the J gene TRBJ1-1, with a tentative D call TRBD1 (5 bases). The CDR3 is 12 residues long. Germline V gene data show CDR1 as LGHDT and CDR2 as YNNKEL (reference sequence). Trimming stripped 8 bases from V and 7 bases from J, with 14 bases between. CDR3: CASAWGEGEAFF. CDR3 bases: TGTGCCAGCGCGTGGGGGGAGGGTGAAGCTTTCTTT.

This clonotype was seen only once. V and J are TRBV2 and TRBJ2-3; 8 bases are shared with TRBD2. The J segment lost 3 bases and the V segment lost 5 bases, leaving 7 bases of the junction unmatched. The CDR3 has 15 amino acids. Germline-derived CDR1 and CDR2 are SNHLY and FYNNEI. In DNA, the CDR3 is TGTGCCAGCAGTAATAGCGGGGCAAGGACAGATACGCAGTATTTT. This translates into CASSNSGARTDTQYF.

The chain uses TRBV20-1 and TRBJ2-1; TRBD2 agrees at 7 bases. This CDR3 has 14 amino acids. After removal of 6 bases from V and 3 bases from J, the junction contained 8 bases not matched to a gene. Germline CDR1 and CDR2: DFQATT and SNEGSKA (reference sequence). This CDR3 reads CSADSGPLYNEQFF. The DNA for the CDR3 is TGCAGTGCCGATAGCGGGCCCCTCTACAATGAGCAGTTCTTC.

This clonotype was found a few times. The chain carries TRBV19 and TRBJ2-3; D unresolved. Germline V gene lookup returns CDR1 LNHDA and CDR2 SQIVND (reference sequence). V was clipped by 7 bases and J by 1 base, with 12 bases between them. The CDR3 has 14 residues. This CDR3 reads CASIPNPGTDTQYF. The CDR3 DNA reads as TGTGCCAGTATCCCCAACCCGGGCACAGATACGCAGTATTTT.

The gene calls are TRBV6-2 or TRBV6-3 and TRBJ1-2; D perhaps matches TRBD1 (5 bases). V was clipped by 2 bases and J by 13 bases, with 11 bases between them. The germline V gene has CDR1 MNHEY and CDR2 SVGEGT. The CDR3 has 11 residues. Here the CDR3 DNA reads TGTGCCAGCAGTTACGGGACCGGGTTCACCTTC. This translates into CASSYGTGFTF.